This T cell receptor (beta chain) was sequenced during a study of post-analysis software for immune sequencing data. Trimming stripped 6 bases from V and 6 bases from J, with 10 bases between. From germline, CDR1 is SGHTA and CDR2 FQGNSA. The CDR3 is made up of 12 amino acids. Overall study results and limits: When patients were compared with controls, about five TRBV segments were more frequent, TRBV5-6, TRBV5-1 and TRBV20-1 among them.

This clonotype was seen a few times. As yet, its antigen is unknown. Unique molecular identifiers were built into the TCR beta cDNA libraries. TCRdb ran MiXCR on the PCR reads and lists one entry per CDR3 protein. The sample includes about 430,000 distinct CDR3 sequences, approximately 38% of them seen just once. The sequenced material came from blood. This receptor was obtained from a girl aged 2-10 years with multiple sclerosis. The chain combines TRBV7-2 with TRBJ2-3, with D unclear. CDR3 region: CASREGSDTQYF. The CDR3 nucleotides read TGTGCCAGCAGAGAAGGGTCGGATACGCAGTATTTT.